One sample yielded the 15 T cell receptor beta chains listed below, sequenced in a study of response to subunit inactivated influenza vaccine. TCRdb re-called the RT-PCR reads through MiXCR, storing one row per CDR3 protein. The table shows roughly 540,000 distinct CDR3 sequences, with roughly 23% occurring only once. These data also formed part of another study, on T cells expressing NK-cell markers. That paper notes: In generating TCR beta cDNA, 5'RACE template switching with UMIs was used.

The sequencing here drew on CD4+ T cells sorted from PBMCs, taken 12 days after vaccination. The origin of the receptors is a man aged 50-60 years who received an inactivated influenza vaccine.

This clonotype appeared a few times. The J gene is TRBJ2-7, the V gene TRBV14; D is possibly TRBD2 (5 bases). Between the trimmed V and J ends, which lost 1 base and 4 bases, there was a span of 11 bases. The CDR3 is made up of 14 amino acids. Germline loops: CDR1 SGHDN, CDR2 FVKESK. CDR3 protein: CASSQAGLQYEQYF. The CDR3 DNA sequence: TGTGCCAGCAGCCAAGCCGGACTCCAGTACGAGCAGTACTTC.

This clonotype has only a few counts. At one of its ends the junction is not consistent with the germline gene, which may arise from a read error. The chain carries TRBV20-1 and TRBJ2-1; 12 bases map to TRBD2. CDR1 is DFQATT, CDR2 SNEGSKA, per germline (reference sequence). This CDR3 has 19 residues. The CDR3 loop reads CSAPRPGLAGLSSYNEQFF. CDR3 in DNA: TGCAGTGCTCCTCGACCCGGACTAGCGGGGTTAAGCTCCTATAATGAGCAGTTCTTC.

The V call is TRBV5-5, the J call TRBJ1-2; D is undetermined. Germline values: CDR1 SGHKS, CDR2 YYEKEE (reference sequence). V gave up 4 bases and J gave up 4 bases, with 14 bases separating them. There are 14 residues in the CDR3. CDR3 residues: CASSEISGGYGYTF. Written as DNA, the CDR3 is TGTGCCAGCAGCGAGATTTCGGGTGGCTATGGCTACACCTTC.

CDR3 sequence (DNA): TGTGCCAGCAGTTTAACCTTAAAGGGGGGCAATGAGCAGTTCTTC. It is translated as CASSLTLKGGNEQFF. The chain links TRBV12-3 or TRBV12-4 to TRBJ2-1; D possibly matches TRBD1 or TRBD2 (6 bases each). This CDR3 has 15 amino acids. Between the trimmed V and J ends, which lost 2 bases and 6 bases, there was a span of 14 bases.

This clonotype was picked up many times. The chain uses TRBV12-3 or TRBV12-4 and TRBJ1-5; D gene unclear. This CDR3 contains 14 residues. The V and J ends lost 1 base and 2 bases respectively, with 6 bases between them. CDR3 amino acids: CASSLGVGNQPQHF. The CDR3 DNA reads as TGTGCCAGCAGTTTAGGGGTTGGCAATCAGCCCCAGCATTTT.

This clonotype was found many times. J is TRBJ2-5 and V is TRBV20-1; D gene ambiguous. The CDR3 is made up of 15 amino acids. V was trimmed by 0 bases and J by 4 bases, leaving 15 bases between them. The V gene's germline CDR1 is DFQATT and CDR2 SNEGSKA (reference sequence). CDR3 coding DNA: TGCAGTGCTAGAGATGCCCAGGCCCCAGGAGAGACCCAGTACTTC. Its protein is CSARDAQAPGETQYF.

This clonotype has more than one count but fewer than ten. The V and J genes are TRBV6-2 or TRBV6-3 and TRBJ2-7, with unresolved D. The CDR3 contains 12 residues. CDR1 and CDR2 from the germline V gene are MNHEY and SVGEGT. Deletions cut 8 bases from V and 3 bases from J, with 11 bases between. CDR3 in amino acids: CASRGDLYEQYF. The CDR3 DNA reads as TGTGCCAGCCGAGGAGACCTCTACGAGCAGTACTTC.

This clonotype turned up a few times. The chain recombines TRBV11-3 with TRBJ2-1; 11 bases map to TRBD2. The CDR3 extends over 15 amino acids. Germline V gives CDR1 SGHNT, CDR2 YENEEA. V was pared by 4 bases and J by 5 bases, with 4 bases of the junction left unmatched. The CDR3 is CASSSLTSGNNEQFF. The CDR3, as DNA: TGTGCCAGCAGCTCCCTGACTAGCGGGAACAATGAGCAGTTCTTC. Supplemented by reference TRBV11-3 and TRBJ2-1, the full variable domain reads EAGVVQSPRYKIIEKKQPVAFWCNPISGHNTLYWYLQNLGQGPELLIRYENEEAVDDSQLPKDRFSAERLKGVDSTLKIQPAELGDSAVYLCASSSLTSGNNEQFFGPGTRLTVL.

This clonotype was seen a handful of times. V gene TRBV12-3 or TRBV12-4 combines with J gene TRBJ2-2; a possible D gene is TRBD2 (6 bases). This CDR3 spans 15 amino acids. With 6 bases removed from V and 3 bases from J, the gap between germline ends came to 14 bases. As DNA, the CDR3 is TGTGCCAGCAGCCCTACTAGACTAGACACCGGGGAGCTGTTTTTT. It is translated as CASSPTRLDTGELFF.

J is TRBJ2-1 and V is TRBV4-2, with TRBD2 identical over 7 bases. Germline-derived CDR1 and CDR2 are LGHNA and YNFKEQ. The V gene end was trimmed by 4 bases and the J gene end by 0 bases; junction bases not matched to a gene: 12. The CDR3 contains 18 residues. This chain's CDR3 is CASSPILAGVSSYNEQFF. CDR3 DNA sequence: TGTGCCAGCAGCCCGATTTTAGCGGGCGTAAGCTCCTACAATGAGCAGTTCTTC.

The V call is TRBV7-9, the J call TRBJ2-1; 8 bases align to TRBD2. The junction had 9 bases not matched to a gene; V was cut back by 2 bases and J by 3 bases. This CDR3 comprises 17 residues. Germline-derived CDR1 and CDR2 are SEHNR and FQNEAQ (reference sequence). This CDR3 reads CASSLLSAGAVYNEQFF. CDR3 bases: TGTGCCAGCAGCTTATTGTCAGCGGGAGCAGTCTACAATGAGCAGTTCTTC.

The J gene is TRBJ2-5, the V gene TRBV5-1, with 8 bases matching TRBD2. Losses at the gene ends were 3 bases for V and 5 bases for J; bases not matched to a gene: 3. The CDR3 loop spans 13 amino acids. Germline CDR1 reads SGHRS; CDR2 reads YFSETQ. The CDR3 spells CASSSGLEETQYF. The CDR3 bases are TGCGCCAGCAGCTCGGGACTAGAGGAGACCCAGTACTTC.

This clonotype appeared a few times. V gene TRBV6-2 or TRBV6-3 combines with J gene TRBJ2-3; a possible D gene is TRBD2 (5 bases). Germline V gene sequence: CDR1 MNHEY, CDR2 SVGEGT. Trimming took 5 bases from V and 6 from J, leaving 9 bases between them. The CDR3 totals 12 residues. The CDR3 DNA is TGTGCCAGCAGTCATCCTAGCGATACGCAGTATTTT. Translated, it gives CASSHPSDTQYF.

A few counts support this clonotype. V gene TRBV6-1 combines with J gene TRBJ2-6, with 7 bases identical to TRBD1. The germline V gene encodes CDR1 MNHNS and CDR2 SASEGT. This CDR3 contains 14 residues. J lost 12 bases, V lost 6 bases, and 11 bases had no gene match. The CDR3 sequence is CASSRGTEPSVLTF. The CDR3 bases are TGTGCCAGCAGCCGTGGGACAGAGCCTTCCGTCCTGACTTTC.

This clonotype showed up just a few times. This chain uses TRBV7-8 with TRBJ1-1, with D possibly matching TRBD1 (6 bases). V was trimmed by 6 bases and J by 2 bases, leaving 13 bases between them. The CDR3 is 14 amino acids. Per the germline V gene, CDR1 is SGHVS and CDR2 is FQNEAQ. The CDR3 sequence: CASRRKGVNTEAFF. In DNA, the CDR3 is TGTGCCAGCAGACGCAAGGGGGTTAACACTGAAGCTTTCTTT.